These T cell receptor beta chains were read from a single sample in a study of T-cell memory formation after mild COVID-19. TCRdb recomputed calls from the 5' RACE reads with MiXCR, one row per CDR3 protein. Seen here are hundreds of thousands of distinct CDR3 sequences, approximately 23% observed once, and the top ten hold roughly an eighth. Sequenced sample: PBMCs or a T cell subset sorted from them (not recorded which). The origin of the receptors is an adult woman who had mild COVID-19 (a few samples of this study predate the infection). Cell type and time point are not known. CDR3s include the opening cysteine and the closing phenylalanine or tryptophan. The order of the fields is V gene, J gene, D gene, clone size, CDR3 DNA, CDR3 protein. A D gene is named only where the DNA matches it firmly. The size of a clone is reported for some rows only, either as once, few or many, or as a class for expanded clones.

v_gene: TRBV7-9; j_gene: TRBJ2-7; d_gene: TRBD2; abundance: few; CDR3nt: TGTGCCAGCAGCTTAGGTCTAGCGGGGGTGCTTCACTCCTACGAGCAGTACTTC; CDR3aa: CASSLGLAGVLHSYEQYF
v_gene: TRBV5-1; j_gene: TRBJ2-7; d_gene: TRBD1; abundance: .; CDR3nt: TGCGCCAGCAGCTCCGGGACAGGGGAGGCCTACGAGCAGTACTTC; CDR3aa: CASSSGTGEAYEQYF
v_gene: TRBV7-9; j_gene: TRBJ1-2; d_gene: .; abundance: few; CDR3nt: TGTGCCAGCAGACCCTCCCAGAACTATGGCTACACCTTC; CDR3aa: CASRPSQNYGYTF
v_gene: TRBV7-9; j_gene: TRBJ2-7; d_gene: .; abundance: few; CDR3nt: TGTGCCAGCAGCTTAGTTCGACCGCCCTACGAGCAGTACTTC; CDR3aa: CASSLVRPPYEQYF
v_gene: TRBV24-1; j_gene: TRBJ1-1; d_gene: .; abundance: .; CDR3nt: TGTGCCACCAGTGATTTGCTAGACACTGAAGCTTTCTTT; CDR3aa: CATSDLLDTEAFF
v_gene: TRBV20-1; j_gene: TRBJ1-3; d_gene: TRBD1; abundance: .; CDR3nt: TGCAGTGCCGCGGACAGGGGGCCTGGAAACACCATATATTTT; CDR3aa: CSAADRGPGNTIYF
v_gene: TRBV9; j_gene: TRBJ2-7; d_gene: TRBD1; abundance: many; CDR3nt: TGTGCCAGCAGCGGTGGACAGGGGGCGAACGAGCAGTACTTC; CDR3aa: CASSGGQGANEQYF
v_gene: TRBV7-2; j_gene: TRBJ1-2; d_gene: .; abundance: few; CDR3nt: TGTGCCAGCAGCTTAGACCCCCTCGGAAACTATGGCTACACCTTC; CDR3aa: CASSLDPLGNYGYTF
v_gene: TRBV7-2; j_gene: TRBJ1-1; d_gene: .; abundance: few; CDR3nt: TGTGCCAGCAGCCTCCAGGGACCCGGTTTACGGGCTTACACTGAAGCTTTCTTT; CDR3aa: CASSLQGPGLRAYTEAFF
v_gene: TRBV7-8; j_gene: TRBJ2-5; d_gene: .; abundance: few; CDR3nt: TGTGCCAGCAGCTTATTCAGGGGATCCAGCCCCACAGAGACCCAGTACTTC; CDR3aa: CASSLFRGSSPTETQYF
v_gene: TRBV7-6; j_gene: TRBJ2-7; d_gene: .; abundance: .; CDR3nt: TGTGCCAGCAGCTCTACAGCCCTTCCTCCCTACGAGCAGTACTTC; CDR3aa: CASSSTALPPYEQYF
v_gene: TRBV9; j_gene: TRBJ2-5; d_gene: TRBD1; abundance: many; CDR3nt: TGTGCCAGCAGCGTTTCCATCCAAGGGACAGGCGACCAAGAGACCCAGTACTTC; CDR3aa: CASSVSIQGTGDQETQYF
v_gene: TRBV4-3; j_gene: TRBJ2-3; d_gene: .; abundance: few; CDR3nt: TGCGCCAGCAGCCAAGATCCCCCTCCAAGAGCTTCTCGCACAGATACGCAGTATTTT; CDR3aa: CASSQDPPPRASRTDTQYF
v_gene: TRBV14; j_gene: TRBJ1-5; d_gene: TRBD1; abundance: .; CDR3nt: TGTGCCAGCAGCAAGGGGGCTGAACAGCCCCAGCATTTT; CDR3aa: CASSKGAEQPQHF
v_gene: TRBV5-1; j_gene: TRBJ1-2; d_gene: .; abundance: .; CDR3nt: TGCGCCAGCAGCTTGGACAGTTCTAACTATGGCTACACCTTC; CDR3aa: CASSLDSSNYGYTF
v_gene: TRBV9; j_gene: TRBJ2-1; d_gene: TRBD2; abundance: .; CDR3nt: TGTGCCAGCAGCGTAGTGGGACTACCCTACAATGAGCAGTTCTTC; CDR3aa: CASSVVGLPYNEQFF
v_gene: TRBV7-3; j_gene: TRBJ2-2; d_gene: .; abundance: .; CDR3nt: TGTGCCAGCAGCTTAAGTGGCCAGGGGTCCACCGGGGAGCTGTTTTTT; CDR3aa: CASSLSGQGSTGELFF
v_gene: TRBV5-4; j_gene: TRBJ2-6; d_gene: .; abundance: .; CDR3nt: TGTGCCAGCAGCCTGGACAGCGTCTCTGGGGCCAACGTCCTGACTTTC; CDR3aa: CASSLDSVSGANVLTF
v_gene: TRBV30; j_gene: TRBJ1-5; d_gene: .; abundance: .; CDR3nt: TGTGCCTGGAGTGTACGGGTAGGTCGTCAGCCCCAGCATTTT; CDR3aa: CAWSVRVGRQPQHF
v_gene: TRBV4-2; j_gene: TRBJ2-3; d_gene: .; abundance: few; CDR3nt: TGTGCCAGCAGCCCAGGGGGGCCCCCAGATACGCAGTATTTT; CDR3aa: CASSPGGPPDTQYF
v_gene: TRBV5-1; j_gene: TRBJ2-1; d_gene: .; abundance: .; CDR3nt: TGCGCCAGCAGCTCAGGGGCGAGAGAGAATGAGCAGTTCTTC; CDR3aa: CASSSGARENEQFF
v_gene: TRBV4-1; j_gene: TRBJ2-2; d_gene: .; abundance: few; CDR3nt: TGCGCCAGCAGCCAAGGGGAGGTCAGGACCGGGGAGCTGTTTTTT; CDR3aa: CASSQGEVRTGELFF
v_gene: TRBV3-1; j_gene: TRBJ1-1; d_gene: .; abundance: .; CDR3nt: TGTGCCAGCAGCCAAATTGCGGGGTGGGCTTTCTTT; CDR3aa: CASSQIAGWAFF
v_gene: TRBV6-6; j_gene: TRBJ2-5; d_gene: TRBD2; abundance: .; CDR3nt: TGTGCCAGCAGTTACTCGGTACTAGCGGGGGGGCCGTGGGAGACCCAGTACTTC; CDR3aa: CASSYSVLAGGPWETQYF
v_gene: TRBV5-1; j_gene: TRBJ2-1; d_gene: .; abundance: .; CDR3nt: TGCGCCAGCAGCTTGATAGCGGCGGCTAGCGTAGATGAGCAGTTCTTC; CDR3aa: CASSLIAAASVDEQFF
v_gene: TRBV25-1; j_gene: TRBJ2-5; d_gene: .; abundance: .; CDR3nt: TGTGCCAGCAGTGAATATAGGGGACACCCCCAAGAGACCCAGTACTTC; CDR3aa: CASSEYRGHPQETQYF